This T cell receptor (beta chain) originates from a study of OX40 agonist ivuxolimab in advanced cancers. In the study overall: Of mixed ages from about 23 to 85 and averaging approximately 60 years, the group was more than 65% male. Three patients, one with hepatocellular carcinoma and two with cutaneous melanoma, responded partially. Whole-study results and caveats: In CD8+ T cells, expanded clones were on average more numerous than in CD4+.

In regard to this clone: Its antigen is as yet unknown.

The data were produced by immunoSEQ multiplex PCR, yet TCRdb's version contains in-frame clones alone and is incomplete. This sample yields roughly 70,000 clones, of which more than 70% are seen a single time; more than 2% belongs to the top ten. The CDR3 is made up of 14 amino acids. V shed 4 bases and J shed 5 bases, with 14 bases lying between them. Germline CDR1 MDHEN, CDR2 SYDVKM. The sample here was CD4+ or CD8+ T cells sorted from blood, taken in a trial of the OX40 agonist ivuxolimab. The chain uses TRBV28 and TRBJ1-1; tentative D call: TRBD1 (6 bases). The TCR comes from an adult with an advanced solid tumor such as melanoma, head and neck, liver or kidney cancer. The CDR3 bases are TGTGCCAGCAGTTCGGTAGGGACACTAACTGAAGCTTTCTTT. Protein sequence: CASSSVGTLTEAFF.